This entry concerns a single T cell receptor (beta chain). Its antigen is unidentified. This record comes from a study of cytomegalovirus exposure and HLA in healthy donors. The PCR had 60 Vbeta and 13 Jbeta primers. Profiled with immunoSEQ multiplex PCR; TCRdb holds only in-frame clones, not every one. The data contain under 150,000 clones, 80% of them singletons. Germline loops: CDR1 GTSNPN, CDR2 SVGIG (reference sequence). This CDR3 has 13 amino acids. V was clipped by 5 bases and J by 7 bases, with 17 bases between them. Study findings and constraints: In a later analysis, V- and J-gene trimming of beta chains associated with a DCLRE1C missense variant, replicated independently.

The J gene is TRBJ1-1, the V gene TRBV30, with TRBD1 as a possible D gene (5 bases). This receptor was obtained from a man between 25 and 39 years old in good health and CMV-seronegative. The sequenced sample was PBMCs. The CDR3 here is CAWVDSEHFEAFF. CDR3 sequence (DNA): TGTGCCTGGGTCGACAGCGAACACTTTGAAGCTTTCTTT.